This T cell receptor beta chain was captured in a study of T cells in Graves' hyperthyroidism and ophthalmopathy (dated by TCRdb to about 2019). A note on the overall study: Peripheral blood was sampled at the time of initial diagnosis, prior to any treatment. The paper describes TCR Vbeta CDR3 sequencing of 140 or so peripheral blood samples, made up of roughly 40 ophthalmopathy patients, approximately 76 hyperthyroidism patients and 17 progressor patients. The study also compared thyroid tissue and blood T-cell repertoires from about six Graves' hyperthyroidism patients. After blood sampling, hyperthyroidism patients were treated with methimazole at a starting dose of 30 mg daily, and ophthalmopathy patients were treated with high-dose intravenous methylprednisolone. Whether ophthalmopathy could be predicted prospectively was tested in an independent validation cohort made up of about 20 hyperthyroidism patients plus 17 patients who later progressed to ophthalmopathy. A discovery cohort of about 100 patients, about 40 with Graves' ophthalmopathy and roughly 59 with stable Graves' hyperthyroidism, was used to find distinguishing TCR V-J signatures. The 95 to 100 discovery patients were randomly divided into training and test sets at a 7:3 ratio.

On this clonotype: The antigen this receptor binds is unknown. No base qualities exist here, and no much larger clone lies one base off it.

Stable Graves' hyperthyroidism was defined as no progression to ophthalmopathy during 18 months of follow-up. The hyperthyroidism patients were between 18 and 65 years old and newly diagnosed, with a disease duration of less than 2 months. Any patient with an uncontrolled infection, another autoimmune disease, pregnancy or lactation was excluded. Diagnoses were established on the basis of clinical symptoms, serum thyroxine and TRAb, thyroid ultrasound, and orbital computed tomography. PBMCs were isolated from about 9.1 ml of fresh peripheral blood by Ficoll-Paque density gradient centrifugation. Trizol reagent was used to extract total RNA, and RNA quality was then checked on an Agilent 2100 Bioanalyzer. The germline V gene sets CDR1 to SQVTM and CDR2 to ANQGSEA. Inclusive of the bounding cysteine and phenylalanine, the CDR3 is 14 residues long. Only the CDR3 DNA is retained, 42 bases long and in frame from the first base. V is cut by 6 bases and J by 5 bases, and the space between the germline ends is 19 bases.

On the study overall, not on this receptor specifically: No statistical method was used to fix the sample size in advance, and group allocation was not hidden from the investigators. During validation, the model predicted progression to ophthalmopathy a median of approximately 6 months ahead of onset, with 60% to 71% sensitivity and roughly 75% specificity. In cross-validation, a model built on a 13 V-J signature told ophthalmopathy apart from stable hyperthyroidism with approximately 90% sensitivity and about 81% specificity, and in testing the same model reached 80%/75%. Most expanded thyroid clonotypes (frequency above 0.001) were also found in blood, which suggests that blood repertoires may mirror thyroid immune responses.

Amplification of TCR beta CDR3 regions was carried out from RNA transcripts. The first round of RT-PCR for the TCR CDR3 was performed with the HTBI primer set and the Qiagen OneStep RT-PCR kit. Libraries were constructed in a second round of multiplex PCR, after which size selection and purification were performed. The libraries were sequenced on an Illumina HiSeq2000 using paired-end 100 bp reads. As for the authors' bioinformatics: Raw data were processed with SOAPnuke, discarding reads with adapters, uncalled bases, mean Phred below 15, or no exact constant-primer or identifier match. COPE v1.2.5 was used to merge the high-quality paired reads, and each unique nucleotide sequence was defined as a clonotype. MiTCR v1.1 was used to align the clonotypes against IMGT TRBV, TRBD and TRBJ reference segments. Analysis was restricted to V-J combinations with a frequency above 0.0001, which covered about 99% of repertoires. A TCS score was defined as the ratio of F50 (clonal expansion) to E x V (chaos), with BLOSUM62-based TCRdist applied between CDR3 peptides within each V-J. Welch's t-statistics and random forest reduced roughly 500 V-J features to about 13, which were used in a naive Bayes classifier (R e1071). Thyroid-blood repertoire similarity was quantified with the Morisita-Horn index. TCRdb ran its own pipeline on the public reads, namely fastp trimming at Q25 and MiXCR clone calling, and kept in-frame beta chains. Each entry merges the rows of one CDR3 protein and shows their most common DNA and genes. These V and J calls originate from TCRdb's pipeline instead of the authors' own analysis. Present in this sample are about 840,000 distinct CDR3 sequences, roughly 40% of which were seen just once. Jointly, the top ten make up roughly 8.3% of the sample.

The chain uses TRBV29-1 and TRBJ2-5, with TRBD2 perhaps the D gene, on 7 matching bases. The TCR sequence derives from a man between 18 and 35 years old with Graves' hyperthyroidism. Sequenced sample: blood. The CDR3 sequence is CSVEVAGARETQYF. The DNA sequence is TGCAGCGTCGAGGTGGCGGGGGCACGGGAGACCCAGTACTTC.